The clone carrying this TCR beta chain has only a few counts. What it binds is not known. The record originates from a study of T cells in Graves' hyperthyroidism and ophthalmopathy. Overall study context: Once the initial diagnosis was made, peripheral blood was obtained before any treatment. Study-level findings and limits: Before onset, by a median of around six months, the model predicted ophthalmopathy.

The germline V gene has CDR1 SQVTM and CDR2 ANQGSEA. This CDR3 comprises 14 residues. Trimming removed 4 bases from V and 4 bases from J, with 14 bases in between. For Graves' hyperthyroidism to be stable, ophthalmopathy could not progress within 18 months. The PBMCs were taken from about 9.7 ml of fresh peripheral blood. Amplified TCR beta CDR3 regions derived from RNA transcripts. In the first-round RT-PCR of the TCR CDR3, the HTBI primer set was used. TCRdb re-called the multiplex PCR reads through MiXCR, storing one row per CDR3 protein. The table lists under 350,000 distinct CDR3 sequences, around a fifth of them singletons, with less than 65% in the top ten.

Sequencing was performed on blood. The rearrangement uses TRBV29-1 and TRBJ1-3; D is possibly TRBD1 (6 bases). The clonotype was recovered from a woman aged 45-60 years with Graves' hyperthyroidism. CDR3 DNA sequence: TGCAGCGTTGTTACGGGGGCGGTAGGAAACACCATATATTTT. Translating gives CSVVTGAVGNTIYF.